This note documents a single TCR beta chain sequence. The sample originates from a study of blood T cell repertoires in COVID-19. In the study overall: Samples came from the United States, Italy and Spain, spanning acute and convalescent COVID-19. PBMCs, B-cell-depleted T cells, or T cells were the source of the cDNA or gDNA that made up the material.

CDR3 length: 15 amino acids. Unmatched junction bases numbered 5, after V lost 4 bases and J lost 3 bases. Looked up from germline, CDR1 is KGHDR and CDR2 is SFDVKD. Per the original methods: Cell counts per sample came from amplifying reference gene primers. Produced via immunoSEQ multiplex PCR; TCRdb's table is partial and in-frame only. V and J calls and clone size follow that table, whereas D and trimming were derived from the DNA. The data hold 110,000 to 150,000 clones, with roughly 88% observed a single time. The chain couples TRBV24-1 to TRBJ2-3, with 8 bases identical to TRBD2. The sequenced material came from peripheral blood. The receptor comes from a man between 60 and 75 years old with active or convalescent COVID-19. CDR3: CATSDDGRVTDTQYF. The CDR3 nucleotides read TGTGCCACCAGTGACGACGGGAGGGTAACAGATACGCAGTATTTT.